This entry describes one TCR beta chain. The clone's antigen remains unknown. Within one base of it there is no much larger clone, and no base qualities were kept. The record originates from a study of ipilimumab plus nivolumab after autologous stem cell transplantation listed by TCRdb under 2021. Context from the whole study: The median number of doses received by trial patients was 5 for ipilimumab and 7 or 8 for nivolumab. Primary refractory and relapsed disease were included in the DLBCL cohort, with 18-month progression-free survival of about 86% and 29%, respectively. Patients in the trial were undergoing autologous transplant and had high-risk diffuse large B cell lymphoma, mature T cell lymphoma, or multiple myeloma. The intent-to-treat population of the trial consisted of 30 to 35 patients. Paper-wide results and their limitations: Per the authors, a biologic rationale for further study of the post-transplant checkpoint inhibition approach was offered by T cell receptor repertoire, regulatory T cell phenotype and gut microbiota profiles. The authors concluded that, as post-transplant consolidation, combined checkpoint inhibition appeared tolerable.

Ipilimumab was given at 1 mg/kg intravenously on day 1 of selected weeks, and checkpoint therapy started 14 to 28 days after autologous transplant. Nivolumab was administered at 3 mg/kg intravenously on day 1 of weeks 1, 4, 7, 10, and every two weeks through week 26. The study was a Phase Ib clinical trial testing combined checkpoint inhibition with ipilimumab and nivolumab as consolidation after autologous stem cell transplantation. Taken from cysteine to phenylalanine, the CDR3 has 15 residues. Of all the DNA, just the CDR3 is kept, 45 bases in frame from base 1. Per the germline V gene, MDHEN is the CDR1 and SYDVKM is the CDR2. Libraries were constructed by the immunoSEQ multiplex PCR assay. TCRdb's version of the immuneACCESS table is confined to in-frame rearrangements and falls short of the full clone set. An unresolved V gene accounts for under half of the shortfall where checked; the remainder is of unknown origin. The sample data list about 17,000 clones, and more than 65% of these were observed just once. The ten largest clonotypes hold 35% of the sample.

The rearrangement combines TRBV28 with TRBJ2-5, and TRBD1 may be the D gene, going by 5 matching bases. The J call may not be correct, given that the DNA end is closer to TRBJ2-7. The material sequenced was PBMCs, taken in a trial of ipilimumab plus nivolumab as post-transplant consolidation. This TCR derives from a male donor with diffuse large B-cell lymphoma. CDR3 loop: CASSLEQVFLYEQYF. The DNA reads TGTGCCAGCAGCCTGGAACAGGTGTTTCTCTACGAGCAGTACTTC.